This TCR beta chain was documented in a study of neurological immune-mediated disorders. This clonotype showed up many times. TCRdb re-called the 5' RACE reads through MiXCR, storing one row per CDR3 protein. The sample holds tens of thousands of distinct CDR3 sequences, approximately 2.4% seen once. In germline, CDR1 is SGHRS, CDR2 YFSETQ. V shed 3 bases and J 6 bases; nucleotides not matched to a gene: 4. CDR3 length: 15 amino acids. The chain couples TRBV5-1 to TRBJ1-6, with TRBD1 matching 9 bases. The sample taken for sequencing was PBMCs. This clonotype was obtained from a middle-aged man with multiple sclerosis. The CDR3 DNA reads as TGCGCCAGCAGCTCCGGACAGGGGATTAATTCACCCCTCCACTTT. This sequence encodes CASSSGQGINSPLHF.